This entry lists 30 T cell receptor beta chains sequenced from one sample in a study of CD8 T cells in Susac syndrome. Reverse transcription used roughly 0.45 to 1 ug RNA and random hexamers. TCRdb used MiXCR to reprocess the immunoSEQ multiplex PCR reads, holding one entry per CDR3 protein. In the table there are some 130,000 distinct CDR3 sequences, around 94% of which are singletons. The sequenced sample consisted of CD4+ T cells from PBMCs. Receptor source: a human donor with multiple sclerosis.

The CDR3 DNA sequence: TGCAGTGCTAGAGTAACCACCACCCAAGAGACCCAGTACTTC. Amino acids: CSARVTTTQETQYF. J is TRBJ2-5 and V is TRBV20-1; no reliable D call. This CDR3 contains 14 residues. The germline CDR1 and CDR2 sequences are DFQATT and SNEGSKA (reference sequence). The ends were cut back, 1 base at V and 1 base at J, with 10 bases in the middle.

This clonotype appeared a single time. The chain employs TRBV7-2 and TRBJ1-2, with 10 bases that match TRBD1. The CDR3 is made up of 13 amino acids. The V and J ends lost 5 bases and 5 bases, in that order; junction bases with no gene match: 2. Germline V CDR1 and CDR2: SGHTA, FQGNSA. In DNA form, the CDR3 reads TGTGCCAGCAGCCAGGGACAGGGGTATGGCTACACCTTC. This codes for CASSQGQGYGYTF.

V is TRBV7-2 and J is TRBJ1-5; D is unresolved. This CDR3 region has 15 residues. Trimming took 1 base from V and 4 from J, leaving 11 bases between them. CDR1 and CDR2 from the germline V gene are SGHTA and FQGNSA. The CDR3 loop is CASSLVSQPNQPQHF. In nucleotides, the CDR3 is TGTGCCAGCAGCTTAGTATCCCAACCAAATCAGCCCCAGCATTTT.

V usage is TRBV19 and J usage is TRBJ1-2; TRBD1 matches at 8 bases. Germline CDR1 LNHDA, CDR2 SQIVND (reference sequence). Unmatched junction bases numbered 7, after V lost 5 bases and J lost 8 bases. This CDR3 region has 13 residues. The CDR3: CASSLDRAKGYTF. The CDR3 DNA sequence: TGTGCCAGTAGTTTGGACAGGGCTAAAGGCTACACCTTC.

The chain has TRBV20-1 and TRBJ1-5, with D tentatively TRBD1 (5 bases). V was trimmed by 3 bases and J by 3 bases, leaving 12 bases between them. Germline CDR1 reads DFQATT; CDR2 reads SNEGSKA (reference sequence). CDR3 size: 14 residues. The DNA for the CDR3 is TGCAGTGCTAGGGGACTCAATTTCAATCAGCCCCAGCATTTT. Its protein is CSARGLNFNQPQHF.

The chain carries TRBV14 and TRBJ1-6; D unresolved. The V end lost 0 bases, the J end lost 10 bases, and 7 bases lay between the germline ends. CDR1 is SGHDN, CDR2 FVKESK, per germline. CDR3 length: 13 amino acids. CDR3 protein: CASSQDLGSPLHF. The DNA of the CDR3 is TGTGCCAGCAGCCAAGATCTGGGCTCACCCCTCCACTTT.

The CDR3 sequence is CASSGQANYGYTF. For the CDR3, the DNA is TGTGCCAGCTCAGGACAGGCTAACTATGGCTACACCTTC. V usage is TRBV2 and J usage is TRBJ1-2, with 7 bases that match TRBD1. The CDR3 is made up of 13 amino acids. Germline V lookup: CDR1 SNHLY, CDR2 FYNNEI. With V trimmed by 8 bases and J by 0 bases, 3 bases remained unmatched.

The DNA for the CDR3 is TGTGCCAGCAGTGAAGCGGGCCTAGATGGCTACACCTTC. It encodes CASSEAGLDGYTF. The gene calls are TRBV2 and TRBJ1-2; D unclear. The CDR3 spans 13 residues. Germline CDR1 reads SNHLY; CDR2 reads FYNNEI. V lost 0 bases, J lost 6 bases, and 8 bases lay in between.

The chain is built from TRBV5-1 and TRBJ2-7, with 10 bases aligning to TRBD2. V was clipped by 4 bases and J by 4 bases; unmatched bases: 5. The CDR3 has 14 residues. The germline V gene encodes CDR1 SGHRS and CDR2 YFSETQ. The CDR3 DNA is TGCGCCAGCAGCGAGGGGACTAGCGTGTACGAGCAGTACTTC. It specifies CASSEGTSVYEQYF.

The chain is built from TRBV19 and TRBJ1-1; D unresolved. Germline V CDR1 and CDR2: LNHDA, SQIVND (reference sequence). V was trimmed by 7 bases and J by 1 base, leaving 19 bases between them. This CDR3 region has 16 residues. CDR3 loop: CASMEASAQWNTEAFF. The CDR3, as DNA: TGTGCCAGTATGGAGGCCTCCGCTCAGTGGAACACTGAAGCTTTCTTT. The full variable domain, with the rest looked up from reference TRBV19 and TRBJ1-1, is DGGITQSPKYLFRKEGQNVTLSCEQNLNHDAMYWYRQDPGQGLRLIYYSQIVNDFQKGDIAEGYSVSREKKESFPLTVTSAQKNPTAFYLCASMEASAQWNTEAFFGQGTRLTVV.

This chain uses TRBV30 with TRBJ2-5; 10 bases are shared with TRBD1. Germline V lookup: CDR1 GTSNPN, CDR2 SVGIG (reference sequence). V shed 1 base, J shed 4 bases, and the junction held 9 bases outside the gene matches. The length of the CDR3 is 16 residues. For the CDR3, the DNA is TGTGCCTGGAGTGGAGGGGCCGGGACAGGGGCAGAGACCCAGTACTTC. Its protein is CAWSGGAGTGAETQYF.

This clonotype has just one count. The V gene is TRBV10-2, the J gene TRBJ1-1; D gene ambiguous. This CDR3 is built from 13 residues. Trimming stripped 6 bases from V and 0 bases from J, with 8 bases between. Germline assignment: CDR1 WSHSY and CDR2 SAAADI. This chain's CDR3 is CASSRNMNTEAFF. CDR3 in DNA: TGCGCCAGCAGCCGGAACATGAACACTGAAGCTTTCTTT.

This CDR3 is CASSKFGPGDGYTF. For the CDR3, the DNA is TGCGCCAGCAGCAAATTCGGACCCGGTGATGGCTACACCTTC. The rearrangement joins TRBV5-1 to TRBJ1-2; D is unresolved. V gave up 4 bases and J gave up 6 bases, with 16 bases separating them. Germline assignment: CDR1 SGHRS and CDR2 YFSETQ. This CDR3 is built from 14 residues.

V is TRBV5-4 and J is TRBJ2-6; D not certain. The germline V and J ends were trimmed by 2 bases and 2 bases, with 2 bases remaining between them. Germline CDR1 SGHNT, CDR2 YYREEE (reference sequence). This CDR3 region has 13 residues. CDR3 coding DNA: TGTGCCAGCAGCTTAACTGGGGCCAACGTCCTGACTTTC. It is translated as CASSLTGANVLTF.

V is TRBV6-2 or TRBV6-3 and J is TRBJ1-1; TRBD1 is a possible D gene (6 bases). This CDR3 is 14 amino acids long. Trimming took off 4 bases at V and 4 bases at J, with 13 bases between the two ends. Germline V CDR1 and CDR2: MNHEY, SVGEGT. The CDR3 sequence is CASSWGGPSTEAFF. CDR3 sequence (DNA): TGTGCCAGCAGTTGGGGGGGCCCTAGCACTGAAGCTTTCTTT.

Only one count was recorded for this clonotype. DNA for the CDR3: TGCGCCAGCAGCTTGTATGGATTCGGCTCTGGGGCCAACGTCCTGACTTTC. Its translation: CASSLYGFGSGANVLTF. The rearrangement links TRBV5-1 to TRBJ2-6; D gene uncertain. The CDR3 extends over 17 amino acids. CDR1 and CDR2 from the germline V gene are SGHRS and YFSETQ. Between the trimmed V and J ends, which lost 1 base and 0 bases, there was a span of 11 bases. The entire variable domain, with the rest obtained from reference TRBV5-1 and TRBJ2-6, is as follows: KAGVTQTPRYLIKTRGQQVTLSCSPISGHRSVSWYQQTPGQGLQFLFEYFSETQRNKGNFPGRFSGRQFSNSRSEMNVSTLELGDSALYLCASSLYGFGSGANVLTFGAGSRLTVL.

The gene calls are TRBV6-1 and TRBJ2-2; D is undetermined. The ends were cut back, 2 bases at V and 8 bases at J, with 3 bases in the middle. The CDR3 loop spans 11 amino acids. The germline gives CDR1 MNHNS, CDR2 SASEGT. Written as DNA, the CDR3 is TGTGCCAGCAGTGAAACTGGGGAGCTGTTTTTT. Translation: CASSETGELFF.

This clonotype has just one count. The chain joins TRBV19 to TRBJ1-5; 9 nucleotides agree with TRBD1. With V trimmed by 4 bases and J by 4 bases, 8 bases remained unmatched. The CDR3 contains 16 residues. Germline-derived CDR1 and CDR2 are LNHDA and SQIVND (reference sequence). Here the CDR3 DNA reads TGTGCCAGTAGTACCCCGGACAGGGGAACTAATCAGCCCCAGCATTTT. Translation gives CASSTPDRGTNQPQHF.

This chain uses TRBV7-2 with TRBJ1-5; no reliable D call. The CDR3 sequence is 16 residues long. Trimming shortened V by 1 base and J by 2 bases, and 12 bases separated the two germline ends. Germline values: CDR1 SGHTA, CDR2 FQGNSA. The DNA of the CDR3 is TGTGCCAGCAGCTTAGACGTCCTCCGAGGCAATCAGCCCCAGCATTTT. Encoded protein: CASSLDVLRGNQPQHF. Using reference TRBV7-2 and TRBJ1-5 for the parts outside the CDR3, the full variable domain is GAGVSQSPSNKVTEKGKDVELRCDPISGHTALYWYRQSLGQGLEFLIYFQGNSAPDKSGLPSDRFSAERTGGSVSTLTIQRTQQEDSAVYLCASSLDVLRGNQPQHFGDGTRLSIL.

The rearrangement joins TRBV29-1 to TRBJ2-7; TRBD1 or TRBD2 may be the D gene (8 bases each). The CDR3 extends over 13 amino acids. V lost 6 bases and J 3 bases, leaving 15 bases between the germline ends. The germline gives CDR1 SQVTM, CDR2 ANQGSEA. CDR3 DNA: TGCAGCGTAGGACAGGGACTAGGCTACGAGCAGTACTTC. This gives the protein CSVGQGLGYEQYF.

The rearrangement joins TRBV5-1 to TRBJ2-5, with TRBD1 as a possible D gene (6 bases). Trimming took 7 bases from V and 4 from J, leaving 11 bases between them. The CDR3 loop spans 12 amino acids. Germline CDR1 and CDR2: SGHRS and YFSETQ. The CDR3 protein is CASRTEVETQYF. Written as DNA, the CDR3 is TGCGCCAGCCGGACAGAGGTAGAGACCCAGTACTTC. Together with reference TRBV5-1 and TRBJ2-5, the CDR3 gives the full variable domain: KAGVTQTPRYLIKTRGQQVTLSCSPISGHRSVSWYQQTPGQGLQFLFEYFSETQRNKGNFPGRFSGRQFSNSRSEMNVSTLELGDSALYLCASRTEVETQYFGPGTRLLVL.

CDR3 sequence reads: CASSYARQMSSYNEQFF. The CDR3 DNA reads TGTGCCAGCAGTTACGCCCGCCAGATGAGCTCCTACAATGAGCAGTTCTTC. This chain uses TRBV6-5 with TRBJ2-1; D not resolved. V lost 2 bases to trimming and J lost 0 bases, with 14 bases between them. From germline, CDR1 is MNHEY and CDR2 SVGAGI. This CDR3 comprises 17 residues.

This sequence joins TRBV7-9 and TRBJ2-3; the match to TRBD2 covers 11 bases. Trimming cost V 2 bases and J 4 bases; bases outside gene matches: 5. CDR1 is SEHNR, CDR2 FQNEAQ, per germline (reference sequence). CDR3 size: 16 residues. The CDR3 DNA follows: TGTGCCAGCAGCTTAACTAGCGGGGGCCGGGCAGATACGCAGTATTTT. Residues: CASSLTSGGRADTQYF.

J is TRBJ1-1 and V is TRBV7-2; D ambiguous. Per germline, CDR1 SGHTA and CDR2 FQGNSA. Deletions cut 8 bases from V and 0 bases from J, with 10 bases between. The CDR3 extends over 13 amino acids. The CDR3 here is CASGVDLNTEAFF. CDR3 DNA: TGTGCCAGCGGGGTGGACTTGAACACTGAAGCTTTCTTT.

The chain is built from TRBV5-4 and TRBJ2-3; tentative D call: TRBD1 (6 bases). The V end lost 2 bases, the J end lost 4 bases, and 11 bases lay between the germline ends. The V gene's germline CDR1 is SGHNT and CDR2 YYREEE (reference sequence). The CDR3 is made up of 14 amino acids. CDR3 protein: CASSFQGQSDTQYF. In nucleotides, the CDR3 is TGTGCCAGCAGCTTCCAAGGACAGTCAGATACGCAGTATTTT.

CDR3 DNA sequence: TGTGCCAGCAGCTTAGAGGGACAGGGGCCGGCTTTCTTT. The encoded protein is CASSLEGQGPAFF. The J gene is TRBJ1-1, the V gene TRBV7-9; TRBD1 matches at 10 bases. The CDR3 consists of 13 residues. The J segment lost 11 bases and the V segment lost 1 base, leaving 4 bases of the junction unmatched. Germline V gene data show CDR1 as SEHNR and CDR2 as FQNEAQ (reference sequence).

The chain combines TRBV6-2 or TRBV6-3 with TRBJ1-2; D remains ambiguous. This CDR3 is built from 14 residues. Germline assignment: CDR1 MNHEY and CDR2 SVGEGT. With 2 bases removed from V and 8 bases from J, the gap between germline ends came to 15 bases. The CDR3 protein is CASSYGGSLEGYTF. CDR3 nucleotide sequence: TGTGCCAGCAGTTACGGCGGCAGTCTAGAGGGCTACACCTTC.

V usage is TRBV7-2 and J usage is TRBJ2-4; 8 bases match TRBD2. Germline CDR1 and CDR2: SGHTA and FQGNSA. Trimming cost V 5 bases and J 0 bases; bases outside gene matches: 6. This CDR3 is 16 amino acids long. The DNA for the CDR3 is TGTGCCAGCAGCCCACCCAGCGGGGGAGCCAAAAACATTCAGTACTTC. Its protein is CASSPPSGGAKNIQYF.

This rearrangement joins TRBV7-6 to TRBJ2-5, with D possibly called TRBD1 or TRBD2 (6 bases each). V was clipped by 4 bases and J by 4 bases, with 16 bases between them. The CDR3 totals 15 residues. Germline lookup yields CDR1 SGHVS and CDR2 FNYEAQ. This chain's CDR3 is CASSSGQPEGETQYF. In nucleotides, the CDR3 is TGTGCCAGCAGCTCAGGACAGCCGGAGGGAGAGACCCAGTACTTC.

In its sample, this clonotype was seen a few times. The V gene is TRBV28, the J gene TRBJ2-7, with D perhaps TRBD1 (5 bases). Trimming pared 2 bases from V and 5 bases from J, leaving 7 bases between. Germline CDR1 is MDHEN and CDR2 is SYDVKM. The CDR3 consists of 12 residues. The CDR3 region is CASSLRGNEQYF. In nucleotides, the CDR3 is TGTGCCAGCAGTTTAAGGGGTAACGAGCAGTACTTC.